This T cell receptor beta chain was observed in a study of human T cells and chemical hapten exposure. Across the whole study: The use of 2% DPC on approximately 2 cm by approximately 2 cm of upper inner arm skin constituted sensitization. Patch tests put 0.01% DPC on the upper back, and the results were checked at 6 days.

In germline, CDR1 is SGHTA, CDR2 FQGNSA. V lost 3 bases, J lost 9 bases, and 12 bases lay in between. The CDR3 runs to 13 residues. Time point indicated: patch test 1, 2 weeks after DPC sensitization. Noted treatment: therapeutic diphenylcyclopropenone sensitization with weekly scalp DPC. This clonotype showed up many times. TCRdb recomputed calls from the RACE reads with MiXCR, one row per CDR3 protein. The sample records about 340,000 distinct CDR3 sequences, about 7% being singletons. The J gene is TRBJ2-1, the V gene TRBV7-2; D not resolved. The starting material was whole blood, obtained in connection with sensitization to the hapten diphenylcyclopropenone (DPC). The sequence was obtained from a woman aged 18-30 years with alopecia areata. Some clones in this sample may be carry-over from other donors' samples. The CDR3 region has the DNA TGTGCCAGCAGCTTTGCCTCGGAGCGTGAGCAGTTCTTC. The encoded protein is CASSFASEREQFF.